The entry below gives a single TCR beta chain sequence along with its context. Its antigen is undetermined. These data are taken from a study of T cell repertoires in cytomegalovirus infection. About the study: An indication of both CMV infection and matching HLA type came from public TCR beta signatures.

The CDR3 spans 14 residues. V lost 3 bases, J lost 3 bases, and 15 bases lay in between. Germline lookup yields CDR1 SQVTM and CDR2 ANQGSEA. Broader study findings: Identification of carriers of CMV plus the relevant HLA was performed using cumulative public TCR beta family frequency. The response measured ex vivo was dominated by TCR beta clonotypes (HLA-C-restricted and CMV-specific).

TCRdb re-called the reads through MiXCR, storing one row per CDR3 protein. The sample shows approximately 630,000 distinct CDR3 sequences, 20% to 25% of them seen only once. The source is a human donor in good health (CMV status not recorded). Some clones in this sample may be carry-over from other donors' samples. Sequences were obtained from CD8+ T cells from PBMCs. The V and J genes are TRBV29-1 and TRBJ2-7; D is perhaps TRBD1 (6 bases). CDR3 DNA: TGCAGCGTTGAGGACAGATCGCAGAACTACGAGCAGTACTTC. Protein sequence: CSVEDRSQNYEQYF.